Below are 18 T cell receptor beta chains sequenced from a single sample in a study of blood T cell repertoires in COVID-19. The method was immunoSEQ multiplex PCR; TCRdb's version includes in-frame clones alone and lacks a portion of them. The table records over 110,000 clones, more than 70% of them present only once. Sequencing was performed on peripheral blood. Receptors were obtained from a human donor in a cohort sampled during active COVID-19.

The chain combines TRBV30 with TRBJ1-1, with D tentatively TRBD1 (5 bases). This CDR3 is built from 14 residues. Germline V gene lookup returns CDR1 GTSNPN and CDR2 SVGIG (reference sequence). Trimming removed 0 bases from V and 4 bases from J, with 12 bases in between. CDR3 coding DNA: TGTGCCTGGAGTGTAACCGGGAGGGGCACTGAAGCTTTCTTT. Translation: CAWSVTGRGTEAFF.

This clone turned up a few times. CDR3 in DNA: TGTGCCAGTAGTCCCGCCGAGGAGGCTTCCGGGGAGCTGTTTTTT. Its protein is CASSPAEEASGELFF. The V gene is TRBV19, the J gene TRBJ2-2; D may be TRBD2 (5 bases). CDR3 size: 15 residues. Trimming stripped 5 bases from V and 6 bases from J, with 16 bases between. Per germline, CDR1 LNHDA and CDR2 SQIVND (reference sequence).

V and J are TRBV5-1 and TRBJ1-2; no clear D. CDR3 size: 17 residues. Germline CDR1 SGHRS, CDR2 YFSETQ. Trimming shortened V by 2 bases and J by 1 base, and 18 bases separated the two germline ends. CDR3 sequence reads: CASSFGIAPAGNYGYTF. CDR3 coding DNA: TGCGCCAGCAGCTTCGGAATAGCCCCAGCCGGTAACTATGGCTACACCTTC. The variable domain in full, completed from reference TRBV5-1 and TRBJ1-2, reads KAGVTQTPRYLIKTRGQQVTLSCSPISGHRSVSWYQQTPGQGLQFLFEYFSETQRNKGNFPGRFSGRQFSNSRSEMNVSTLELGDSALYLCASSFGIAPAGNYGYTFGSGTRLTVV.

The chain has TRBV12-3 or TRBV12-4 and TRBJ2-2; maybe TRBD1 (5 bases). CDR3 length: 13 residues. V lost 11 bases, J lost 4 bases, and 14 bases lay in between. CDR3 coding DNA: TGTGCCGGGGCCACGCCGCGCACCGGGGAGCTGTTTTTT. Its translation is CAGATPRTGELFF.

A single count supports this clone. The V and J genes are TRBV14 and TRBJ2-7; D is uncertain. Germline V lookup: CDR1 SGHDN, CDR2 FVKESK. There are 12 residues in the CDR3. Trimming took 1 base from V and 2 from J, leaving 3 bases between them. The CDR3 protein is CASSQVAYEQYF. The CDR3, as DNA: TGTGCCAGCAGCCAAGTAGCCTACGAGCAGTACTTC.

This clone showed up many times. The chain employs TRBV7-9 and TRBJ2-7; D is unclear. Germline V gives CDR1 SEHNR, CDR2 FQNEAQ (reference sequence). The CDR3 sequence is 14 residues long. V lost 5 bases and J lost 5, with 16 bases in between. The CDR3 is CASSPSMETNEQYF. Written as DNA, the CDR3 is TGTGCCAGCAGCCCTAGTATGGAAACGAACGAGCAGTACTTC. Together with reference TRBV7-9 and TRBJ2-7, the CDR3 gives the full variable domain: DTGVSQNPRHKITKRGQNVTFRCDPISEHNRLYWYRQTLGQGPEFLTYFQNEAQLEKSRLLSDRFSAERPKGSFSTLEIQRTEQGDSAMYLCASSPSMETNEQYFGPGTRLTVT.

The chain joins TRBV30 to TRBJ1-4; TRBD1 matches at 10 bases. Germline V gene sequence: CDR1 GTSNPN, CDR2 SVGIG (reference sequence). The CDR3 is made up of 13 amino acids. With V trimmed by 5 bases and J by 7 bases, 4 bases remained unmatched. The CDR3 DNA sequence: TGTGCCTGGGACCGACAGGGGGCTGAAAAACTGTTTTTT. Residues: CAWDRQGAEKLFF.

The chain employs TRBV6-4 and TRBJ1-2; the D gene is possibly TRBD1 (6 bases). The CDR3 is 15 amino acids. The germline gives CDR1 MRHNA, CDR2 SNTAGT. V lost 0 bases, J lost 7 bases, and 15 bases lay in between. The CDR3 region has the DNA TGTGCCAGCAGTGACTCTGCGGCGGGGGGCGGTGGCTACACCTTC. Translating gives CASSDSAAGGGGYTF.

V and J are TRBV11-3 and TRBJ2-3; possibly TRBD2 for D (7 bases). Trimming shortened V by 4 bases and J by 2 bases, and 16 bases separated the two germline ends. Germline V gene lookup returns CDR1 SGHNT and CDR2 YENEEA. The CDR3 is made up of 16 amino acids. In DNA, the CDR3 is TGTGCCAGCAGCTCCCCTTCGGGGGGCGACACAGATACGCAGTATTTT. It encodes CASSSPSGGDTDTQYF.

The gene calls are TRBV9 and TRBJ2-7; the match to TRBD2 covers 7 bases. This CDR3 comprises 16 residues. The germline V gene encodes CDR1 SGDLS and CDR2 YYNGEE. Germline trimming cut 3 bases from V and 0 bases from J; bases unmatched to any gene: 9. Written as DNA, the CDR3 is TGTGCCAGCAGCGCCTCGACTAGCTTCAGCTCCTACGAGCAGTACTTC. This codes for CASSASTSFSSYEQYF. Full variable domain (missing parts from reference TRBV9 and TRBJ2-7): DSGVTQTPKHLITATGQRVTLRCSPRSGDLSVYWYQQSLDQGLQFLIQYYNGEERAKGNILERFSAQQFPDLHSELNLSSLELGDSALYFCASSASTSFSSYEQYFGPGTRLTVT.

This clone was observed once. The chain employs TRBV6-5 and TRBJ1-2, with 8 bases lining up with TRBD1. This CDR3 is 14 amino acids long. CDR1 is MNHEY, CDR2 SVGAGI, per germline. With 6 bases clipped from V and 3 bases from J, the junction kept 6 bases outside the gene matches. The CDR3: CASRPGQDYYGYTF. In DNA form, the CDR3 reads TGTGCCAGCAGGCCGGGACAGGACTACTATGGCTACACCTTC.

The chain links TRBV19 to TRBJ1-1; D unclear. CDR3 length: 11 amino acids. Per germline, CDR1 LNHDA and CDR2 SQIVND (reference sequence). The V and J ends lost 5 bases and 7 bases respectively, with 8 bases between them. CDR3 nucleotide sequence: TGTGCCAGTAGTCGCGGGTTTGAAGCTTTCTTT. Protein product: CASSRGFEAFF.

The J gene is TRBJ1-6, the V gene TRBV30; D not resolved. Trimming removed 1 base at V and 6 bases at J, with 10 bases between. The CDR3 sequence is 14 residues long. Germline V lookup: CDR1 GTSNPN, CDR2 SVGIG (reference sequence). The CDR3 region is CAWSAGRSNSPLHF. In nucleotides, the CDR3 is TGTGCCTGGAGTGCGGGAAGGAGTAATTCACCCCTCCACTTT.

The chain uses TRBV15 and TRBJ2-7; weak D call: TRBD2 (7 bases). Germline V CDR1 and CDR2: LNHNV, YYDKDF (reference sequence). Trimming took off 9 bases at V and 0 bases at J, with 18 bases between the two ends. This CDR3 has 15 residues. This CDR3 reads CATSRGGQSSYEQYF. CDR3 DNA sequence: TGTGCCACTAGCCGCGGGGGCCAAAGCTCCTACGAGCAGTACTTC.

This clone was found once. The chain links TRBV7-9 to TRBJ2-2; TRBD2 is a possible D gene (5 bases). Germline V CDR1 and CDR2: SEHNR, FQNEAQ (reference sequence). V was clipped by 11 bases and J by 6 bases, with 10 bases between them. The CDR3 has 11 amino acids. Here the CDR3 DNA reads TGTGCCGGGAGTGGGGCCGGGGAGCTGTTTTTT. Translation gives CAGSGAGELFF.

DNA of the CDR3: TGTGCTCTGCCTAAACCGGGGGACAGTCTTAGCAATCAGCCCCAGCATTTT. It yields the protein CALPKPGDSLSNQPQHF. The chain joins TRBV7-3 to TRBJ1-5; 7 nucleotides align to TRBD1. The CDR3 consists of 17 residues. Germline V gene lookup returns CDR1 SGHTA and CDR2 FQGTGA.

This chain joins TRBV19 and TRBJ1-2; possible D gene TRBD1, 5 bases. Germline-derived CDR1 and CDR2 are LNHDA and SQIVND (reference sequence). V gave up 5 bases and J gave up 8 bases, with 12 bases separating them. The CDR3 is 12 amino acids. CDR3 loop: CASSGQGGGYTF. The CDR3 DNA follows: TGTGCCAGTAGTGGCCAGGGAGGAGGCTACACCTTC.

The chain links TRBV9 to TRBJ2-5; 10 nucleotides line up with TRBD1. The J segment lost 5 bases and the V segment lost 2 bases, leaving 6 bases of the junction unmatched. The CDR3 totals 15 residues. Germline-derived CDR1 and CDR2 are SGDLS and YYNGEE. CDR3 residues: CASSVSTGGRETQYF. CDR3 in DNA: TGTGCCAGCAGCGTCTCGACAGGGGGCCGGGAGACCCAGTACTTC.